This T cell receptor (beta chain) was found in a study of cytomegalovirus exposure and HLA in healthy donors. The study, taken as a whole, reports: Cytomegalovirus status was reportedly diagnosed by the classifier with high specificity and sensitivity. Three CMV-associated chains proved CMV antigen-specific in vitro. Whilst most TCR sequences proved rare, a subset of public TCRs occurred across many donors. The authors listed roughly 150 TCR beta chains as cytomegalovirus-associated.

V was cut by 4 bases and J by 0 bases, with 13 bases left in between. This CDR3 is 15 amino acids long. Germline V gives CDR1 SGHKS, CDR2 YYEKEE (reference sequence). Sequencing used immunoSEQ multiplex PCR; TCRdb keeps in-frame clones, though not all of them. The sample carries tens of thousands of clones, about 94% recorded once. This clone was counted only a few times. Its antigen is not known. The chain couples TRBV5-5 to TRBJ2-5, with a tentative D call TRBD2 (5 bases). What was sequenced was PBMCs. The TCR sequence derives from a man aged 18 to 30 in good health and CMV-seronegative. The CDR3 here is CASSEPGTHQETQYF. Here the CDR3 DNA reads TGTGCCAGCAGCGAGCCGGGAACGCACCAAGAGACCCAGTACTTC.